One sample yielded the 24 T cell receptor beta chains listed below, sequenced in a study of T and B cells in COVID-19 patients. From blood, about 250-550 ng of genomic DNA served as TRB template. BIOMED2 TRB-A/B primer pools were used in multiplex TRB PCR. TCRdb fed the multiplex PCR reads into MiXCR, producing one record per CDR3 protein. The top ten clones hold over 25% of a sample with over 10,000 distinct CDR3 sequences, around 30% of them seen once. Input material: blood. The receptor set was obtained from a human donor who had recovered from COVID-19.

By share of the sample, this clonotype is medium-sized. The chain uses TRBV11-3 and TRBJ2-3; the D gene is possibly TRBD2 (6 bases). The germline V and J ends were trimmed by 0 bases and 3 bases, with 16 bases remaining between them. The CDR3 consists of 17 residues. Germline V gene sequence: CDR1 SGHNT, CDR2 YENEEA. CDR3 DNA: TGTGCCAGCAGCTTAGATTACCGACTAGAGGGGACAGATACGCAGTATTTT. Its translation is CASSLDYRLEGTDTQYF.

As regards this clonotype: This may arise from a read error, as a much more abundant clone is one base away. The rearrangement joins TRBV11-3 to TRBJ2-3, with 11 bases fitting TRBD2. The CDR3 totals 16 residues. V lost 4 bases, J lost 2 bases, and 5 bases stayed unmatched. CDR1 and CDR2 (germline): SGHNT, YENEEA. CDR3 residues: CASSWGLADNTDTQYF. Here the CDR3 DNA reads TGTGCCAGCAGCTGGGGACTAGCGGACAACACAGATACGCAGTATTTT.

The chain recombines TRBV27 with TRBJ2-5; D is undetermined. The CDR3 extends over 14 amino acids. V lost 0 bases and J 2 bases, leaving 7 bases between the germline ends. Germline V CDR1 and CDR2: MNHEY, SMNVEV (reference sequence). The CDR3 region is CASSLSRIQETQYF. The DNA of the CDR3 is TGTGCCAGCAGTTTATCGCGGATTCAAGAGACCCAGTACTTC.

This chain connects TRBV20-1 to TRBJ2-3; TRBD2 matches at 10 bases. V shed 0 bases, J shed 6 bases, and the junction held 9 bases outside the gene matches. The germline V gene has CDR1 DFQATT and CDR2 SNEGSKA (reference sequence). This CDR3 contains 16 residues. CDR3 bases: TGCAGTGCTAGAGATGTTCGGACTAGCGGATGGGATACGCAGTATTTT. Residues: CSARDVRTSGWDTQYF.

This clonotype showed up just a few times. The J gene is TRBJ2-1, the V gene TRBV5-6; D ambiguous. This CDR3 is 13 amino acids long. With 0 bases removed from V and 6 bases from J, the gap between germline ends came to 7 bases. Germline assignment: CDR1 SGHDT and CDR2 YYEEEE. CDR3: CASSLASGNEQFF. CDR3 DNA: TGTGCCAGCAGCTTGGCTAGTGGCAATGAGCAGTTCTTC.

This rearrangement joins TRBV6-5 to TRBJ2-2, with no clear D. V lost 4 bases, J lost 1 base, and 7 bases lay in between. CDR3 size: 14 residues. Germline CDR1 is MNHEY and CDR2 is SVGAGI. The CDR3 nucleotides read TGTGCCAGCAGTTCCCATCAGAACACCGGGGAGCTGTTTTTT. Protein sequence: CASSSHQNTGELFF.

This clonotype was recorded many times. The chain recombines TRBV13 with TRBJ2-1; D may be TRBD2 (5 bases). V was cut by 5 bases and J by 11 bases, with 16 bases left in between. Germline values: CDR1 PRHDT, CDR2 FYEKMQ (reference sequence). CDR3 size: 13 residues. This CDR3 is CASSGGSLGQQFF. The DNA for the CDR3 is TGTGCCAGCAGCGGAGGCAGTCTGGGTCAGCAGTTCTTC. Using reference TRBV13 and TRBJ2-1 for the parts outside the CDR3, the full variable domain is AAGVIQSPRHLIKEKRETATLKCYPIPRHDTVYWYQQGPGQDPQFLISFYEKMQSDKGSIPDRFSAQQFSDYHSELNMSSLELGDSALYFCASSGGSLGQQFFGPGTRLTVL.

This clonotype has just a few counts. CDR3 sequence: CASSELGGYTF. The CDR3 nucleotides read TGTGCCAGCAGTGAGTTGGGCGGCTACACCTTC. The V call is TRBV2, the J call TRBJ1-2; no definite D call. The V gene's germline CDR1 is SNHLY and CDR2 FYNNEI. Trimming left V 3 bases short and J 8 bases short, with 7 bases between. The CDR3 runs 11 residues.

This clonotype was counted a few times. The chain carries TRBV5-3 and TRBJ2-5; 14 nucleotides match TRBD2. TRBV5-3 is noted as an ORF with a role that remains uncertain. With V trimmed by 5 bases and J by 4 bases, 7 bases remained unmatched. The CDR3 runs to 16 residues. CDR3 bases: TGTGCCAGAAGGACGACTAGCGGGAGGGCCGGAGAGACCCAGTACTTC. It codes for CARRTTSGRAGETQYF.

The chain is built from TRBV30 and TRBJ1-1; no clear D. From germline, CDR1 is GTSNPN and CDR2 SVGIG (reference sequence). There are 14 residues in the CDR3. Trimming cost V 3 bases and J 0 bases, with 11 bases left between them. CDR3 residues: CAWRKAGMNTEAFF. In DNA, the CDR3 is TGTGCCTGGAGGAAGGCAGGCATGAACACTGAAGCTTTCTTT.

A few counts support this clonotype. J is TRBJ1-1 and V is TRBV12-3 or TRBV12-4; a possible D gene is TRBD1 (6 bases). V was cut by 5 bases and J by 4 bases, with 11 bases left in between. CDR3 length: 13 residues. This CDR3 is CASSTGWGTEAFF. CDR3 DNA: TGTGCCAGCAGTACAGGGTGGGGCACTGAAGCTTTCTTT.

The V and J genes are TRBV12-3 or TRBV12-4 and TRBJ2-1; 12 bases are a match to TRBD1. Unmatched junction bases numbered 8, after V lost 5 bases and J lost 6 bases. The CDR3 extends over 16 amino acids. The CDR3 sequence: CASSPPGQGALNEQFF. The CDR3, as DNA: TGTGCCAGCAGTCCACCGGGACAGGGGGCCCTCAATGAGCAGTTCTTC.

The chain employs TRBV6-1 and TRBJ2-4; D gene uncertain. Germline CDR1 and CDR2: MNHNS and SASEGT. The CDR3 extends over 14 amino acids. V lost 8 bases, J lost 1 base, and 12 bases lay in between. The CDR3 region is CASRGDGAKNIQYF. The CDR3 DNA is TGTGCCAGCCGAGGAGACGGGGCCAAAAACATTCAGTACTTC.

In DNA form, the CDR3 reads TGCAGTGCCCTACCGGGACTAGCGGGAGGGGGGAACACCGGGGAGCTGTTTTTT. This sequence encodes CSALPGLAGGGNTGELFF. V gene TRBV20-1 combines with J gene TRBJ2-2; TRBD2 agrees at 16 bases. This CDR3 is built from 18 residues. Trimming removed 6 bases from V and 1 base from J; junction bases left unmatched: 8. Germline V CDR1 and CDR2: DFQATT, SNEGSKA (reference sequence).

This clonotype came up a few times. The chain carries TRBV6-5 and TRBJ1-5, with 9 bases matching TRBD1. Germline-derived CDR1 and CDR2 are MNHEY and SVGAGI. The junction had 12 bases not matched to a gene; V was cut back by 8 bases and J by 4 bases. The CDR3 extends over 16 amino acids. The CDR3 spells CASSANRDRENQPQHF. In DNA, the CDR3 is TGTGCCAGCTCGGCCAACCGGGACAGGGAAAATCAGCCCCAGCATTTT.

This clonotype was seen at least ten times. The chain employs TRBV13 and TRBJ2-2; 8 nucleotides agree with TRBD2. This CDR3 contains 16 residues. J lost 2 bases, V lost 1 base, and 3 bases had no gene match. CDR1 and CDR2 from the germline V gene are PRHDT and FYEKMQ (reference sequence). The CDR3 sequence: CASSLVAGLNTGELFF. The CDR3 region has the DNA TGTGCCAGCAGCTTAGTAGCGGGGCTTAACACCGGGGAGCTGTTTTTT.

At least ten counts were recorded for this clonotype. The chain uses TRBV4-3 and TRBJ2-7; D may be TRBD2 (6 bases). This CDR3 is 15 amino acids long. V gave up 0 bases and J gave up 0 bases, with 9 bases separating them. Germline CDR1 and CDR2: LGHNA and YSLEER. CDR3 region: CASSQDGGGSYEQYF. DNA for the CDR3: TGCGCCAGCAGCCAAGATGGGGGAGGCTCCTACGAGCAGTACTTC.

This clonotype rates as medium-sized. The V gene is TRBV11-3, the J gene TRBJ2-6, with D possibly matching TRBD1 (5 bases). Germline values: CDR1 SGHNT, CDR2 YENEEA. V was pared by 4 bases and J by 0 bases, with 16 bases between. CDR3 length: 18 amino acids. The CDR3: CASSSSGYPLSGANVLTF. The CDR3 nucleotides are TGTGCCAGCAGCTCGTCAGGGTACCCCCTCTCTGGGGCCAACGTCCTGACTTTC.

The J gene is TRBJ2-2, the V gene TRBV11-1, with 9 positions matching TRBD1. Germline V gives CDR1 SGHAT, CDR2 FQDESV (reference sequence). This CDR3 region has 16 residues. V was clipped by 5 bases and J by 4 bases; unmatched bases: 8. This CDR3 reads CASSPGQGGGTGELFF. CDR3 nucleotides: TGTGCCAGCAGCCCGGGACAGGGTGGGGGCACCGGGGAGCTGTTTTTT.

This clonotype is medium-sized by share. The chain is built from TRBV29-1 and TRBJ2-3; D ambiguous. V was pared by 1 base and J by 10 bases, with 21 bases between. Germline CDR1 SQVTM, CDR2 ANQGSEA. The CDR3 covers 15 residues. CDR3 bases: TGCAGCGTTGAAGGACCCGTTGTTTTAGCCTATCCGCAGTATTTT. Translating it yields CSVEGPVVLAYPQYF.

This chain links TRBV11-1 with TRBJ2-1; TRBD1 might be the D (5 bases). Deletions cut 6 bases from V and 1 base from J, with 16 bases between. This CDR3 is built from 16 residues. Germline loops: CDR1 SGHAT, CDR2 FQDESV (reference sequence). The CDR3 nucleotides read TGTGCCAGCAGTTTACTCCGAACAGGTTCCTACAATGAGCAGTTCTTC. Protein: CASSLLRTGSYNEQFF.

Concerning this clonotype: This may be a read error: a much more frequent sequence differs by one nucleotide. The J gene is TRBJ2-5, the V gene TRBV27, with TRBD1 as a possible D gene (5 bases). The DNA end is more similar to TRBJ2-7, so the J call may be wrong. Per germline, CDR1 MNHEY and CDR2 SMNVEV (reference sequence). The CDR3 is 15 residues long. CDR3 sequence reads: CASSLTGAGSYEQYF. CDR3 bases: TGTGCCAGCAGTTTAACTGGGGCTGGTTCCTACGAGCAGTACTTC.

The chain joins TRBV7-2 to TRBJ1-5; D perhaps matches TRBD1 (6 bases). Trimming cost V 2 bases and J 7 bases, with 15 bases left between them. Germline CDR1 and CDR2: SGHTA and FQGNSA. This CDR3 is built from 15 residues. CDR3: CASSLSVRGGQPQHF. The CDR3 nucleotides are TGTGCCAGCAGCTTATCGGTCCGTGGGGGCCAGCCCCAGCATTTT.

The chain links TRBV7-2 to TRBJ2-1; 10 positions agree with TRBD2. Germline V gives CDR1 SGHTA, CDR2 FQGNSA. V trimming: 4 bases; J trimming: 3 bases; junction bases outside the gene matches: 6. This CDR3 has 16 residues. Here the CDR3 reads CASSYLAGVGYNEQFF. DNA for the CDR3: TGTGCCAGCAGCTACCTAGCGGGGGTAGGCTACAATGAGCAGTTCTTC.